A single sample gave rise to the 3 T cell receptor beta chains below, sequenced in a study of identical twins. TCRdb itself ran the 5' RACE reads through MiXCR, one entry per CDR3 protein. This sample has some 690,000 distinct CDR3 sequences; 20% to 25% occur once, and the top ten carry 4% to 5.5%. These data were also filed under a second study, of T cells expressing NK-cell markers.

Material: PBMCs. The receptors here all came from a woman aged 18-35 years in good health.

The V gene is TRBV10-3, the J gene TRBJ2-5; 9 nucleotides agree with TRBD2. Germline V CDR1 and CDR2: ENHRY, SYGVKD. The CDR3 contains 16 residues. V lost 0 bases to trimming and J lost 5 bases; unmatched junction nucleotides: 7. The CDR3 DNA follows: TGTGCCATCAGTGAGTCCGGAGCGGGAGGTCAGGAGACCCAGTACTTC. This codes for CAISESGAGGQETQYF.

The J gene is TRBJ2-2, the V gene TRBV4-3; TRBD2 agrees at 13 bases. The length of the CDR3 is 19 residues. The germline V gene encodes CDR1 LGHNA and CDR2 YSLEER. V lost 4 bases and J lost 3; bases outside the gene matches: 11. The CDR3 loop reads CASSPWTSGSPGYTGELFF. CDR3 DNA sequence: TGCGCCAGCAGCCCTTGGACTAGCGGGAGTCCCGGGTACACCGGGGAGCTGTTTTTT.

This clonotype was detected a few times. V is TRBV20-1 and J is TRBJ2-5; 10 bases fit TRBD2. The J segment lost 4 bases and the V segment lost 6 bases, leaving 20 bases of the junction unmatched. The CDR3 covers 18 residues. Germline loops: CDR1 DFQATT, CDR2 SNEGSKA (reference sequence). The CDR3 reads CSANPFLLAGSSVETQYF. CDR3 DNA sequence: TGCAGTGCCAACCCCTTTTTACTAGCGGGGTCCTCGGTAGAGACCCAGTACTTC.